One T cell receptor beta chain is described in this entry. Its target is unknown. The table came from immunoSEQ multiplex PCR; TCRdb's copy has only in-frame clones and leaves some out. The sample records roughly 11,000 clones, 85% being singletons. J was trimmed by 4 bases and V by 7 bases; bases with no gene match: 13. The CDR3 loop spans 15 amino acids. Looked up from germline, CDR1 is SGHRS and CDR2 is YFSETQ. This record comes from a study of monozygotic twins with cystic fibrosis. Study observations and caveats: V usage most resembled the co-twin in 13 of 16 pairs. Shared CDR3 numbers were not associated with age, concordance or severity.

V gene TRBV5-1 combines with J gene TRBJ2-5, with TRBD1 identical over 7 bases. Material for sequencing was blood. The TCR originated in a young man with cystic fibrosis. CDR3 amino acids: CASRVGGTARETQYF. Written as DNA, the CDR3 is TGCGCCAGCCGCGTGGGTGGGACAGCACGAGAGACCCAGTACTTC.